Presented here are 14 T cell receptor beta chains from one specimen sequenced in a study of shared clonotypes between healthy human individuals. Produced via immunoSEQ multiplex PCR; TCRdb's table is partial and in-frame only. The data show around 1.5 million clones, with nearly 99% seen just once and roughly 0.45% held by the top ten. The sequenced sample was naive CD4+ T cells sorted from blood. Subset: CD45RA+ positively selected. All receptors come from a man aged 25-45 years in good health.

This clone is a singleton in its sample. The rearrangement uses TRBV5-5 and TRBJ2-3; TRBD1 matches at 7 bases. The junction had 10 bases not matched to a gene; V was cut back by 3 bases and J by 6 bases. The CDR3 has 15 residues. Germline CDR1 and CDR2: SGHKS and YYEKEE (reference sequence). CDR3 sequence reads: CASSSLKQGIDTQYF. CDR3 DNA sequence: TGTGCCAGCAGCTCCCTTAAACAGGGGATCGATACGCAGTATTTT.

This chain joins TRBV20-1 and TRBJ2-1; D unresolved. Trimming left V 0 bases short and J 9 bases short, with 6 bases between. Germline V lookup: CDR1 DFQATT, CDR2 SNEGSKA (reference sequence). The CDR3 totals 11 residues. The CDR3 bases are TGCAGTGCTAGAGATTCGGTTGAGCAGTTCTTC. This codes for CSARDSVEQFF.

This clone appeared a single time. V usage is TRBV23-1 and J usage is TRBJ2-1, with a weak D call TRBD2 (5 bases). TRBV23-1 belongs to the ORF category, with a function that is uncertain. The V end lost 2 bases, the J end lost 3 bases, and 11 bases lay between the germline ends. CDR3 length: 15 amino acids. CDR3 in amino acids: CASSQAPGSYNEQFF. Here the CDR3 DNA reads TGCGCCAGCAGTCAAGCCCCGGGAAGCTACAATGAGCAGTTCTTC.

Points on this clone: This sample includes further DNA sequences coding for the same CDR3. CDR3 sequence reads: CASSYSQGNTGELFF. As DNA, the CDR3 is TGTGCCAGCAGTTACTCTCAGGGAAACACCGGGGAGCTGTTTTTT. The V gene is TRBV6-5, the J gene TRBJ2-2; D is perhaps TRBD1 (5 bases). V was trimmed by 0 bases and J by 2 bases, leaving 7 bases between them. CDR3 size: 15 residues. The germline V gene has CDR1 MNHEY and CDR2 SVGAGI.

This chain joins TRBV27 and TRBJ2-3; weak D call: TRBD2 (6 bases). Trimming left V 8 bases short and J 0 bases short, with 12 bases between. Per germline, CDR1 MNHEY and CDR2 SMNVEV (reference sequence). The CDR3 runs 14 residues. The CDR3 DNA sequence: TGTGCCAGCCGGAGGGCCAGGAGCACAGATACGCAGTATTTT. Translation: CASRRARSTDTQYF.

The gene calls are TRBV7-2 and TRBJ2-5; tentative D call: TRBD2 (7 bases). The CDR3 contains 15 residues. V shed 5 bases and J shed 5 bases, with 18 bases lying between them. CDR1 SGHTA and CDR2 FQGNSA come from the germline V gene. The CDR3 region is CASSISSRGGETQYF. CDR3 nucleotide sequence: TGTGCCAGCAGCATTAGCTCCAGGGGAGGGGAGACCCAGTACTTC.

V gene TRBV4-1 combines with J gene TRBJ1-2, with a tentative D call TRBD1 (5 bases). The CDR3 spans 16 residues. Germline V gene lookup returns CDR1 MGHRA and CDR2 YSYEKL. Trimming cost V 1 base and J 6 bases, with 18 bases left between them. CDR3: CASSQVGVGRGHGYTF. CDR3 bases: TGCGCCAGCAGCCAAGTGGGGGTTGGAAGGGGACATGGCTACACCTTC.

The chain employs TRBV5-1 and TRBJ2-5; the match to TRBD1 covers 8 bases. This CDR3 comprises 15 residues. Trimming cost V 3 bases and J 4 bases; bases outside gene matches: 8. Germline V gene data show CDR1 as SGHRS and CDR2 as YFSETQ. The CDR3 loop reads CASSSTGVVGETQYF. The CDR3 bases are TGCGCCAGCAGCTCGACAGGGGTTGTGGGAGAGACCCAGTACTTC.

The chain has TRBV20-1 and TRBJ2-7; weak D call: TRBD1 (5 bases). CDR3 length: 11 amino acids. Trimming cost V 4 bases and J 3 bases, with 7 bases left between them. The germline V gene has CDR1 DFQATT and CDR2 SNEGSKA (reference sequence). CDR3 loop: CSAIQDYEQYF. CDR3 nucleotides: TGCAGTGCTATACAGGACTACGAGCAGTACTTC.

The V call is TRBV30, the J call TRBJ2-5; D might be TRBD2 (5 bases). The CDR3 is made up of 16 amino acids. The V end was cut by 0 bases, the J end by 0 bases, with 14 bases between. The germline V gene has CDR1 GTSNPN and CDR2 SVGIG (reference sequence). The CDR3: CAWSVIPPGNQETQYF. CDR3 coding DNA: TGTGCCTGGAGTGTAATCCCCCCCGGGAACCAAGAGACCCAGTACTTC. The full variable domain, completed using reference TRBV30 and TRBJ2-5, is SQTIHQWPATLVQPVGSPLSLECTVEGTSNPNLYWYRQAAGRGLQLLFYSVGIGQISSEVPQNLSASRPQDRQFILSSKKLLLSDSGFYLCAWSVIPPGNQETQYFGPGTRLLVL.

The chain joins TRBV5-1 to TRBJ2-3; D is perhaps TRBD2 (5 bases). Trimming shortened V by 4 bases and J by 6 bases, and 18 bases separated the two germline ends. The CDR3 sequence is 15 residues long. Germline V gene sequence: CDR1 SGHRS, CDR2 YFSETQ. CDR3 amino acids: CASSVDSKARDTQYF. In DNA, the CDR3 is TGCGCCAGCAGCGTGGACTCGAAAGCGCGGGATACGCAGTATTTT.

V is TRBV9 and J is TRBJ2-3, with D uncertain. The germline gives CDR1 SGDLS, CDR2 YYNGEE. V lost 3 bases, J lost 0 bases, and 11 bases lay in between. The CDR3 spans 15 residues. CDR3 in DNA: TGTGCCAGCAGCGCAAACACTTTTAGCACAGATACGCAGTATTTT. Amino acids: CASSANTFSTDTQYF.

Of note for this clone: The same CDR3 can be traced to other DNA sequences in this sample. This chain joins TRBV7-8 and TRBJ2-7; 11 nucleotides align to TRBD1. CDR1 and CDR2 (germline): SGHVS, FQNEAQ. The CDR3 covers 14 residues. Trimming took 4 bases from V and 4 from J; bases not matched to a gene: 3. CDR3 loop: CASSSGTGGYEQYF. CDR3 in DNA: TGTGCCAGCAGCTCCGGGACAGGGGGATACGAGCAGTACTTC.

V is TRBV9 and J is TRBJ2-5; 8 bases agree with TRBD2. The CDR3 totals 15 residues. V lost 4 bases to trimming and J lost 1 base; unmatched junction nucleotides: 6. Germline-derived CDR1 and CDR2 are SGDLS and YYNGEE. This CDR3 is CASSFSAGGQETQYF. In DNA, the CDR3 is TGTGCCAGCAGCTTTAGCGCGGGAGGCCAAGAGACCCAGTACTTC.